The 25 T cell receptor beta chains presented below share a single source sample, sequenced in a study of human T cells and chemical hapten exposure. TCRdb used MiXCR to reprocess the RACE reads, holding one entry per CDR3 protein. The sample records nearly 350,000 distinct CDR3 sequences, around 6.9% being singletons. Time point meaning: patch test 1, 2 weeks after DPC sensitization. Indicated treatment: therapeutic diphenylcyclopropenone sensitization with weekly scalp DPC. Source: whole blood, taken in connection with sensitization to the hapten diphenylcyclopropenone (DPC). The receptor set was obtained from a woman younger than 35 with alopecia areata. Some clones in this sample may be carry-over from other donors' samples.

This clonotype was counted a few times. The chain couples TRBV4-1 to TRBJ2-1, with 7 nucleotides matching TRBD2. Per germline, CDR1 MGHRA and CDR2 YSYEKL. The length of the CDR3 is 16 residues. The V and J ends lost 2 bases and 0 bases, in that order; junction bases with no gene match: 4. CDR3 amino acids: CASSQTLADSYNEQFF. The CDR3 nucleotides are TGCGCCAGCAGCCAAACCCTAGCGGACTCCTACAATGAGCAGTTCTTC.

This clonotype was seen a handful of times. This chain links TRBV2 with TRBJ2-3; TRBD2 agrees at 13 bases. The CDR3 length is 18 residues. CDR1 and CDR2 (germline): SNHLY, FYNNEI. V was pared by 6 bases and J by 0 bases, with 9 bases of the junction left unmatched. The CDR3 sequence is CASRRGLAGAMSTDTQYF. CDR3 in DNA: TGTGCCAGCAGACGCGGACTAGCGGGGGCTATGAGCACAGATACGCAGTATTTT.

The chain combines TRBV4-2 with TRBJ2-7; tentatively, D is TRBD1 (5 bases). CDR3 length equals 17 residues. The V gene's germline CDR1 is LGHNA and CDR2 YNFKEQ. V was shortened by 0 bases and J by 3 bases, with 18 bases between the two germline ends. DNA for the CDR3: TGTGCCAGCAGCCAAGAATTAGTACAGCCAGGGAACTACGAGCAGTACTTC. Residues: CASSQELVQPGNYEQYF.

This rearrangement joins TRBV20-1 to TRBJ1-1; TRBD1 is a possible D gene (6 bases). The CDR3 loop spans 10 amino acids. Germline V lookup: CDR1 DFQATT, CDR2 SNEGSKA (reference sequence). The CDR3 region is CNGGGTEAFF. CDR3 DNA sequence: TGCAACGGGGGCGGCACTGAAGCTTTCTTT.

This clonotype was counted at least ten times. J is TRBJ2-5 and V is TRBV7-2; D call uncertain. The V gene's germline CDR1 is SGHTA and CDR2 FQGNSA. The CDR3 runs 12 residues. Trimming left V 2 bases short and J 5 bases short, with 6 bases between. The CDR3 DNA sequence: TGTGCCAGCAGCTTACTTACGGAGACCCAGTACTTC. It is translated as CASSLLTETQYF.

The rearrangement links TRBV18 to TRBJ1-1; D not resolved. Trimming stripped 4 bases from V and 3 bases from J, with 12 bases between. Germline CDR1 and CDR2: KGHSH and LQKENI. This CDR3 contains 14 residues. The CDR3 spells CASSRGREDTEAFF. CDR3 sequence (DNA): TGTGCCAGCTCACGCGGCCGGGAGGACACTGAAGCTTTCTTT.

This rearrangement joins TRBV19 to TRBJ2-3; D may be TRBD1 or TRBD2 (6 bases each). The CDR3 runs 15 residues. Germline CDR1 reads LNHDA; CDR2 reads SQIVND (reference sequence). The V gene lost 2 bases and the J gene lost 6 bases, with 15 bases spanning the gap. The CDR3 loop is CASSITRGPRDTQYF. The CDR3 nucleotides are TGTGCCAGTAGTATAACCCGGGGGCCAAGGGATACGCAGTATTTT.

This clonotype was seen only a few times. The V and J genes are TRBV12-3 or TRBV12-4 and TRBJ1-5; possible D gene TRBD1, 6 bases. This CDR3 contains 13 residues. V was pared by 7 bases and J by 7 bases, with 14 bases between. The CDR3 DNA reads as TGTGCCAGCAAAGACGGGGGGCGGCAGCCCCAGCATTTT. It translates to CASKDGGRQPQHF.

The chain joins TRBV6-6 to TRBJ1-1; D gene unclear. The CDR3 has 15 amino acids. CDR1 and CDR2 (germline): MNHNY, SVGAGI (reference sequence). V was clipped by 5 bases and J by 7 bases, with 20 bases between them. In nucleotides, the CDR3 is TGTGCCAGCAGTCCAACCGGGATCAAACTTGGTGAAGCTTTCTTT. It specifies CASSPTGIKLGEAFF.

This clonotype has a count of ten or more. The chain combines TRBV28 with TRBJ2-3; unclear D gene. Trimming pared 6 bases from V and 0 bases from J, leaving 10 bases between. CDR3 length: 14 residues. Germline V lookup: CDR1 MDHEN, CDR2 SYDVKM. DNA of the CDR3: TGTGCCAGCAGCCCGGACGGTAGCACAGATACGCAGTATTTT. The encoded protein is CASSPDGSTDTQYF.

This clonotype was counted ten times or more. V gene TRBV7-3 combines with J gene TRBJ2-6; D unclear. This CDR3 has 15 residues. Trimming cost V 4 bases and J 2 bases, with 9 bases left between them. Per germline, CDR1 SGHTA and CDR2 FQGTGA. CDR3 loop: CASSSDRPGANVLTF. In nucleotides, the CDR3 is TGTGCCAGCAGCTCGGACCGCCCTGGGGCCAACGTCCTGACTTTC.

This clonotype was counted only a few times. This sequence joins TRBV15 and TRBJ2-3; 9 bases align to TRBD2. Unmatched junction bases numbered 5, after V lost 6 bases and J lost 1 base. Germline assignment: CDR1 LNHNV and CDR2 YYDKDF (reference sequence). This CDR3 region has 15 residues. CDR3 sequence: CATSLASGGTDTQYF. The CDR3 DNA reads as TGTGCCACCAGTCTAGCTAGCGGGGGCACAGATACGCAGTATTTT.

This clonotype was counted a few times. This rearrangement joins TRBV2 to TRBJ1-2; 8 bases align to TRBD1. The CDR3 contains 14 residues. With 7 bases clipped from V and 5 bases from J, the junction kept 9 bases outside the gene matches. Germline-derived CDR1 and CDR2 are SNHLY and FYNNEI. The CDR3 DNA reads TGTGCCAGCACCCTCGACAGGGGACCATATGGCTACACCTTC. Protein product: CASTLDRGPYGYTF.

This clonotype has only a few counts. One end of the junction varies from germline; a read error may be responsible. The rearrangement uses TRBV7-9 and TRBJ1-5; D is unresolved. The CDR3 totals 12 residues. Per the germline V gene, CDR1 is SEHNR and CDR2 is FQNEAQ (reference sequence). The CDR3: CASSKTPDGLIF. The CDR3, as DNA: TGTGCCAGCAGCAAAACCCCCGACGGCTTAATTTTT.

This clonotype appeared many times. The rearrangement joins TRBV7-9 to TRBJ1-1; D possibly corresponds to TRBD1 (5 bases). CDR3 length equals 15 residues. The V gene's germline CDR1 is SEHNR and CDR2 FQNEAQ (reference sequence). Trimming removed 5 bases at V and 0 bases at J, with 13 bases between. CDR3 sequence: CASSPHRNMNTEAFF. CDR3 sequence (DNA): TGTGCCAGCAGCCCCCACAGGAATATGAACACTGAAGCTTTCTTT.

This chain joins TRBV7-6 and TRBJ2-7; D unclear. The CDR3 extends over 14 amino acids. V gave up 0 bases and J gave up 5 bases, with 11 bases separating them. Germline V gives CDR1 SGHVS, CDR2 FNYEAQ. This CDR3 reads CASSLAVKPDEQYF. CDR3 in DNA: TGTGCCAGCAGCTTAGCGGTGAAGCCCGACGAGCAGTACTTC. Full variable domain (rest looked up from reference TRBV7-6 and TRBJ2-7): GAGVSQSPRYKVTKRGQDVALRCDPISGHVSLYWYRQALGQGPEFLTYFNYEAQQDKSGLPNDRFSAERPEGSISTLTIQRTEQRDSAMYRCASSLAVKPDEQYFGPGTRLTVT.

This clonotype has only a few counts. The chain has TRBV20-1 and TRBJ2-7; 8 bases match TRBD1. The trim removed 6 bases at V and 2 bases at J, leaving 6 bases unmatched. There are 13 residues in the CDR3. The germline gives CDR1 DFQATT, CDR2 SNEGSKA (reference sequence). CDR3 protein: CSALGQGAYEQYF. DNA of the CDR3: TGCAGTGCCCTCGGACAGGGTGCCTACGAGCAGTACTTC.

In its sample, this clonotype was seen many times. CDR3 protein: CASSDRAYEQYF. CDR3 sequence (DNA): TGTGCCAGCAGCGACAGAGCTTACGAGCAGTACTTC. V usage is TRBV6-6 and J usage is TRBJ2-7; D might be TRBD1 (5 bases). Trimming took off 6 bases at V and 4 bases at J, with 10 bases between the two ends. The CDR3 extends over 12 amino acids. CDR1 and CDR2 from the germline V gene are MNHNY and SVGAGI (reference sequence).

This clonotype occurred a few times. The chain recombines TRBV5-6 with TRBJ2-7; D is possibly TRBD1 (5 bases). Germline V lookup: CDR1 SGHDT, CDR2 YYEEEE. The V end lost 3 bases, the J end lost 11 bases, and 15 bases lay between the germline ends. CDR3 length: 12 amino acids. CDR3 in amino acids: CASSWGQSREYF. The CDR3 DNA sequence: TGTGCCAGCAGCTGGGGCCAGTCTCGCGAGTACTTC.

This clonotype was seen more than once but under ten times. The chain employs TRBV12-3 or TRBV12-4 and TRBJ1-6; D gene uncertain. V was pared by 6 bases and J by 6 bases, with 9 bases between. CDR3 size: 13 residues. CDR3 DNA: TGTGCCAGCAGCCGACGGACTAATTCACCCCTCCACTTT. Translating gives CASSRRTNSPLHF.

This clonotype was observed a few times. J is TRBJ2-2 and V is TRBV29-1, with 9 bases fitting TRBD1. CDR3 length: 15 residues. CDR1 and CDR2 (germline): SQVTM, ANQGSEA. Trimming at V came to 3 bases and at J to 1 base, leaving 3 bases not matched to a gene. The CDR3 DNA sequence: TGCAGCGTTGAGGGGACAGGGCAGAACACCGGGGAGCTGTTTTTT. Its translation: CSVEGTGQNTGELFF.

This clonotype was detected a few times. This chain connects TRBV2 to TRBJ2-2; maybe TRBD2 (5 bases). Germline CDR1 and CDR2: SNHLY and FYNNEI. This CDR3 has 16 residues. Trimming removed 0 bases at V and 3 bases at J, with 11 bases between. The CDR3 nucleotides are TGTGCCAGCAGTGAAGCGGGCCTAGCCCACACCGGGGAGCTGTTTTTT. Translation gives CASSEAGLAHTGELFF. Looking up the rest from reference TRBV2 and TRBJ2-2 gives the full variable domain: EPEVTQTPSHQVTQMGQEVILRCVPISNHLYFYWYRQILGQKVEFLVSFYNNEISEKSEIFDDQFSVERPDGSNFTLKIRSTKLEDSAMYFCASSEAGLAHTGELFFGEGSRLTVL.

This clonotype showed up many times. The chain couples TRBV9 to TRBJ2-3; maybe TRBD1 (5 bases). V was cut by 0 bases and J by 4 bases, with 15 bases left in between. CDR3 size: 16 residues. Germline V gene sequence: CDR1 SGDLS, CDR2 YYNGEE. The CDR3 spells CASSVAVQGGADTQYF. The DNA of the CDR3 is TGTGCCAGCAGCGTAGCAGTCCAGGGCGGCGCAGATACGCAGTATTTT. The full variable domain, its missing parts supplied by reference TRBV9 and TRBJ2-3, is DSGVTQTPKHLITATGQRVTLRCSPRSGDLSVYWYQQSLDQGLQFLIQYYNGEERAKGNILERFSAQQFPDLHSELNLSSLELGDSALYFCASSVAVQGGADTQYFGPGTRLTVL.

This clonotype has a handful of counts. The gene calls are TRBV7-2 and TRBJ1-5, with a tentative D call TRBD1 (5 bases). Germline V lookup: CDR1 SGHTA, CDR2 FQGNSA. Trimming took off 5 bases at V and 4 bases at J, with 15 bases between the two ends. This CDR3 comprises 15 residues. The CDR3 DNA follows: TGTGCCAGCAGCCTCCGCCAGGGAACAAATCAGCCCCAGCATTTT. The encoded protein is CASSLRQGTNQPQHF.

This clonotype showed up many times. J is TRBJ1-3 and V is TRBV4-2; 7 nucleotides match TRBD1. Germline lookup yields CDR1 LGHNA and CDR2 YNFKEQ. This CDR3 region has 14 residues. With 0 bases clipped from V and 8 bases from J, the junction kept 4 bases outside the gene matches. The DNA for the CDR3 is TGTGCCAGCAGCCAAGACAGGGGGACAGACACCATATATTTT. Encoded protein: CASSQDRGTDTIYF.